The clone carrying this T cell receptor (beta chain) was picked up a small number of times. A 3' RACE protocol on RNA, with unique molecular identifiers, produced the TCR library. TCRdb recomputed calls from the 3' RACE reads with MiXCR, one row per CDR3 protein. The sample gives about 37,000 distinct CDR3 sequences, more than 6.5% of which show up once; around 1% is in the top ten. The source of the sample is a study of HIV-infected children after antiretroviral therapy interruption. On the study more broadly: Recorded EBV and CMV exposure existed for most children. Weeks 0, 48 and 150 were sampled under continuous treatment.

The CDR3 covers 15 residues. V lost 7 bases, J lost 7 bases, and 20 bases lay in between. The V gene's germline CDR1 is MNHEY and CDR2 SVGAGI. The treatment was: PENTA 11 planned treatment interruption arm or continuous ART arm. Participants had taken at least three-drug ART for at least 24 weeks. Only samples with at least 5 million viable PBMCs qualified. The TCR was taken from a pool of human donors with HIV. The specimen comprised CD45RA+ CD4+ T cells from PBMCs, pooled from several time points, sampled from a donor given antiretroviral therapy, either interrupted or continuous. Subset indicated: naive CD4+ CD45RA+ CD45RO- T cells. The chain joins TRBV6-5 to TRBJ2-1, with unresolved D. CDR3 protein: CASMKDRSPTNEQFF. The CDR3 region has the DNA TGTGCCAGCATGAAGGACCGATCCCCAACAAATGAGCAGTTCTTC.